The 32 T cell receptor beta chains given below trace back to one sample, sequenced in a study of T cells after yellow fever vaccination. TCRdb re-derived calls from the 5' RACE reads in MiXCR, one entry per CDR3 protein. The top ten clones hold roughly a sixth of a sample with under 700,000 distinct CDR3 sequences, less than 20% of them seen once. The specimen was PBMCs, collected 5 days after the first yellow fever vaccination. These receptors came from a man between 18 and 29 years old who received the YFV17D yellow fever vaccine.

This clonotype has ten or more counts. J is TRBJ1-2 and V is TRBV19, with TRBD1 matching 7 bases. The CDR3 is 15 amino acids. Germline V gene sequence: CDR1 LNHDA, CDR2 SQIVND (reference sequence). V shed 7 bases and J 8 bases; nucleotides not matched to a gene: 16. DNA of the CDR3: TGTGCCAGTACTCTCTCGGCAGGGGGGCATGCCGGCTACACCTTC. Its protein is CASTLSAGGHAGYTF.

CDR3 sequence (DNA): TGTGCCAGCCAGGAGTACAGGGGGTCATTCTCCACCGGGGAGCTGTTTTTT. Translated: CASQEYRGSFSTGELFF. V is TRBV28 and J is TRBJ2-2, with TRBD1 matching over 8 bases. This CDR3 is built from 17 residues. Germline CDR1 reads MDHEN; CDR2 reads SYDVKM. Unmatched junction bases numbered 15, after V lost 8 bases and J lost 4 bases. The entire variable domain, with the rest obtained from reference TRBV28 and TRBJ2-2, is as follows: DVKVTQSSRYLVKRTGEKVFLECVQDMDHENMFWYRQDPGLGLRLIYFSYDVKMKEKGDIPEGYSVSREKKERFSLILESASTNQTSMYLCASQEYRGSFSTGELFFGEGSRLTVL.

The genes are TRBV21-1 and TRBJ2-2. TRBV21-1 is shown as a pseudogene. The CDR3 is 16 amino acids. CDR3 nucleotide sequence: TGTGCCAGCACCCCAAAAACTGAACCGAACACCGGGAAGCTGTTTTTT. Protein product: CASTPKTEPNTGKLFF.

V usage is TRBV24-1 and J usage is TRBJ2-1; D possibly uses TRBD1 or TRBD2 (5 bases each). The CDR3 totals 17 residues. The V and J ends lost 5 bases and 8 bases respectively, with 24 bases between them. Per germline, CDR1 KGHDR and CDR2 SFDVKD. CDR3 DNA sequence: TGTGCCACCAGTGGTATAGCACGGGGCCAAGACAAGGATGAGCAGTTCTTC. Amino acids: CATSGIARGQDKDEQFF.

This clonotype showed up just a few times. This chain uses TRBV5-4 with TRBJ2-1; no firm D call. This CDR3 region has 11 residues. Germline assignment: CDR1 SGHNT and CDR2 YYREEE (reference sequence). Trimming took 9 bases from V and 7 from J, leaving 11 bases between them. The chain's CDR3 is CATYTGNEQFF. In DNA, the CDR3 is TGTGCCACCTACACCGGTAATGAGCAGTTCTTC.

This clonotype was picked up a small number of times. The chain carries TRBV6-2 or TRBV6-3 and TRBJ1-1; TRBD1 might be the D (6 bases). This CDR3 is built from 15 residues. Germline-derived CDR1 and CDR2 are MNHEY and SVGEGT. V was clipped by 6 bases and J by 6 bases, with 20 bases between them. CDR3 DNA sequence: TGTGCCAGCAGCTACGGCGGACAGCCCGGAGCTGAAGCTTTCTTT. It is translated as CASSYGGQPGAEAFF.

This chain connects TRBV6-1 to TRBJ1-5, with TRBD1 as a possible D gene (5 bases). V was cut by 3 bases and J by 7 bases, with 7 bases left in between. CDR3 length equals 12 residues. The V gene's germline CDR1 is MNHNS and CDR2 SASEGT. The CDR3 reads CASSDRAQPQHF. CDR3 sequence (DNA): TGTGCCAGCAGTGACAGGGCGCAGCCCCAGCATTTT.

This clonotype has ten or more counts. Sequence at one end of the junction differs from germline and may be a read error. The V call is TRBV5-1, the J call TRBJ2-5, with D maybe TRBD1 (5 bases). The CDR3 is made up of 12 amino acids. Germline V gives CDR1 SGHRS, CDR2 YFSETQ. The CDR3 region has the DNA TGTGCCAGCTCACCAGACAGAGAGACCCAGTACTTC. As protein: CASSPDRETQYF.

This clonotype was observed a few times. The chain links TRBV4-2 to TRBJ1-3, with a weak D call TRBD1 (6 bases). Germline V lookup: CDR1 LGHNA, CDR2 YNFKEQ. Trimming stripped 0 bases from V and 0 bases from J, with 9 bases between. The CDR3 totals 16 residues. In DNA form, the CDR3 reads TGTGCCAGCAGCCAAGAGGCAGGGGCCTCTGGAAACACCATATATTTT. Protein product: CASSQEAGASGNTIYF.

The rearrangement links TRBV6-5 to TRBJ1-4, with D possibly matching TRBD1 (5 bases). The V gene lost 2 bases and the J gene lost 0 bases, with 13 bases spanning the gap. The CDR3 runs 17 residues. Looked up from germline, CDR1 is MNHEY and CDR2 is SVGAGI. The CDR3 here is CASSYSTRGATNEKLFF. The CDR3 region has the DNA TGTGCCAGCAGTTACAGTACCCGGGGGGCAACTAATGAAAAACTGTTTTTT.

The sample holds a few counts of this clonotype. This chain joins TRBV4-3 and TRBJ1-5; possibly TRBD1 for D (5 bases). Trimming cost V 2 bases and J 4 bases, with 9 bases left between them. The CDR3 extends over 14 amino acids. CDR1 is LGHNA and CDR2 is YSLEER in the germline V gene. As DNA, the CDR3 is TGCGCCAGCAGCCAAACCGGGGCAAATCAGCCCCAGCATTTT. Residues: CASSQTGANQPQHF.

This clonotype came up a few times. The chain joins TRBV11-2 to TRBJ2-2; D ambiguous. CDR1 is SGHAT, CDR2 FQNNGV, per germline. Trimming removed 5 bases at V and 5 bases at J, with 12 bases between. The CDR3 has 14 residues. The CDR3 region is CASSAVAVTGELFF. The DNA for the CDR3 is TGTGCCAGCAGCGCCGTCGCGGTGACCGGGGAGCTGTTTTTT.

The chain has TRBV5-1 and TRBJ2-5; the match to TRBD2 covers 8 bases. CDR3 length: 16 residues. Trimming removed 4 bases from V and 2 bases from J; junction bases left unmatched: 10. Looked up from germline, CDR1 is SGHRS and CDR2 is YFSETQ. In DNA, the CDR3 is TGCGCCAGCAGCACACCCGGACTAGCTAGTCAAGAGACCCAGTACTTC. Protein product: CASSTPGLASQETQYF.

The chain employs TRBV18 and TRBJ2-7; D may be TRBD1 (5 bases). The CDR3 loop spans 13 amino acids. V dropped 0 bases and J dropped 5 bases, with 8 bases sitting between them. Germline CDR1 and CDR2: KGHSH and LQKENI. CDR3 DNA: TGTGCCAGCTCACCACCGTTGGGGCACGAGCAGTACTTC. This translates into CASSPPLGHEQYF.

The chain joins TRBV7-9 to TRBJ1-3; TRBD1 is a possible D gene (6 bases). Germline loops: CDR1 SEHNR, CDR2 FQNEAQ (reference sequence). With 5 bases removed from V and 4 bases from J, the gap between germline ends came to 18 bases. This CDR3 has 16 amino acids. The CDR3: CASSTYGGLSGNTIYF. The CDR3 DNA is TGTGCCAGCAGCACGTATGGGGGGCTATCAGGAAACACCATATATTTT.

This clonotype has a handful of counts. This sequence joins TRBV2 and TRBJ2-7; TRBD1 might be the D (5 bases). CDR3 length equals 15 residues. CDR1 is SNHLY and CDR2 is FYNNEI in the germline V gene. V was trimmed by 3 bases and J by 7 bases, leaving 19 bases between them. CDR3 nucleotides: TGTGCCAGCAGTGAGGGGCCCCTCGAATCTAGAGAGCAGTACGTC. Its translation is CASSEGPLESREQYV.

This clonotype appeared a few times. The V call is TRBV11-2, the J call TRBJ1-1, with D hard to call. The CDR3 is 14 amino acids. V was clipped by 0 bases and J by 4 bases, with 9 bases between them. Germline V gene lookup returns CDR1 SGHAT and CDR2 FQNNGV. The CDR3 region has the DNA TGTGCCAGCAGCTTAGATATTATTGCCACTGAAGCTTTCTTT. The encoded protein is CASSLDIIATEAFF. Together with reference TRBV11-2 and TRBJ1-1, the CDR3 gives the full variable domain: EAGVAQSPRYKIIEKRQSVAFWCNPISGHATLYWYQQILGQGPKLLIQFQNNGVVDDSQLPKDRFSAERLKGVDSTLKIQPAKLEDSAVYLCASSLDIIATEAFFGQGTRLTVV.

This clonotype was counted ten times or more. The genes are TRBV3-1 and TRBJ2-2; D is unclear. V was pared by 4 bases and J by 4 bases, with 7 bases between. CDR1 and CDR2 from the germline V gene are LGHDT and YNNKEL (reference sequence). CDR3 length: 13 amino acids. This CDR3 is CASSRISTGELFF. The DNA for the CDR3 is TGTGCCAGCAGCCGAATAAGCACCGGGGAGCTGTTTTTT.

This clonotype was seen repeatedly, ten times or more. This chain joins TRBV7-2 and TRBJ2-5; TRBD2 matches at 14 bases. Germline V gene sequence: CDR1 SGHTA, CDR2 FQGNSA. Unmatched junction bases numbered 2, after V lost 4 bases and J lost 4 bases. This CDR3 comprises 15 residues. The CDR3 reads CASSSGLAGGETQYF. CDR3 coding DNA: TGTGCCAGCAGCTCCGGACTAGCGGGGGGAGAGACCCAGTACTTC.

The chain links TRBV4-1 to TRBJ2-1, with TRBD2 matching 11 bases. Germline trimming cut 0 bases from V and 5 bases from J; bases unmatched to any gene: 3. CDR3 length: 16 residues. Germline CDR1 and CDR2: MGHRA and YSYEKL. The CDR3 loop is CASSQDLAGGHNEQFF. CDR3 nucleotide sequence: TGCGCCAGCAGCCAAGATCTAGCGGGGGGTCACAATGAGCAGTTCTTC.

In regard to this clonotype: One base away lies a much larger clone, so this may be a sequencing read error. This chain connects TRBV5-1 to TRBJ2-5, with TRBD1 as a possible D gene (5 bases). V was shortened by 0 bases and J by 4 bases, with 10 bases between the two germline ends. The CDR3 loop spans 14 amino acids. The germline gives CDR1 SGHRS, CDR2 YFSETQ. The CDR3 nucleotides are TGCGCCAGCAGCTTGGGGGGCACCCGAGAGACCCAGTACTTC. This codes for CASSLGGTRETQYF.

The rearrangement uses TRBV6-1 and TRBJ2-6; TRBD2 aligns across 7 bases. This CDR3 contains 19 residues. Germline V gives CDR1 MNHNS, CDR2 SASEGT. The J segment lost 0 bases and the V segment lost 6 bases, leaving 14 bases of the junction unmatched. The CDR3 spells CASSPLPGREGSGANVLTF. The CDR3 region has the DNA TGTGCCAGCAGCCCCTTACCTGGCAGGGAGGGCTCTGGGGCCAACGTCCTGACTTTC.

This sequence joins TRBV29-1 and TRBJ1-2; possibly TRBD1 for D (6 bases). Looked up from germline, CDR1 is SQVTM and CDR2 is ANQGSEA. V dropped 6 bases and J dropped 3 bases, with 11 bases sitting between them. The CDR3 extends over 12 amino acids. DNA of the CDR3: TGCAGCGTAGTAAGGGGGGACTATGGCTACACCTTC. It specifies CSVVRGDYGYTF.

The sample holds a few counts of this clonotype. The chain uses TRBV7-3 and TRBJ2-3, with D possibly being TRBD2 (7 bases). Per the germline V gene, CDR1 is SGHTA and CDR2 is FQGTGA. Deletions cut 3 bases from V and 4 bases from J, with 14 bases between. The CDR3 is 15 residues long. CDR3 bases: TGTGCCAGCAGCTTGGTCGGCGGGGGCCCAGATACGCAGTATTTT. Protein product: CASSLVGGGPDTQYF.

This clonotype has at least ten counts. The rearrangement uses TRBV6-1 and TRBJ2-5; D unresolved. Germline V gene data show CDR1 as MNHNS and CDR2 as SASEGT. CDR3 length: 12 amino acids. The V end was cut by 0 bases, the J end by 4 bases, with 3 bases between. This CDR3 is CASSEALETQYF. Here the CDR3 DNA reads TGTGCCAGCAGTGAAGCTTTAGAGACCCAGTACTTC.

This chain uses TRBV9 with TRBJ2-1; a possible D gene is TRBD1 (6 bases). The germline V and J ends were trimmed by 1 base and 0 bases, with 8 bases remaining between them. Germline-derived CDR1 and CDR2 are SGDLS and YYNGEE. This CDR3 comprises 15 residues. In DNA, the CDR3 is TGTGCCAGCAGCGTACAGGGGAGCTCCTACAATGAGCAGTTCTTC. Amino acid sequence: CASSVQGSSYNEQFF.

This clonotype showed up just a few times. The chain recombines TRBV6-2 or TRBV6-3 with TRBJ2-3; 13 nucleotides line up with TRBD2. The CDR3 loop spans 18 amino acids. CDR1 is MNHEY, CDR2 SVGEGT, per germline. With 2 bases clipped from V and 2 bases from J, the junction kept 7 bases outside the gene matches. The CDR3 sequence: CASSYPRTSGGATDTQYF. CDR3 DNA: TGTGCCAGCAGTTACCCGCGGACTAGCGGGGGAGCCACAGATACGCAGTATTTT.

This clonotype occurred a few times. The CDR3 is CASRRETNRDYGYTF. The CDR3 DNA reads TGTGCCAGCAGGCGGGAGACAAATCGGGACTATGGCTACACCTTC. The rearrangement joins TRBV7-2 to TRBJ1-2; D remains ambiguous. The CDR3 contains 15 residues. Trimming removed 6 bases from V and 3 bases from J, with 17 bases in between. Germline-derived CDR1 and CDR2 are SGHTA and FQGNSA.

This clonotype has just a few counts. CDR3 DNA sequence: TGTGCCATCAGGAGGACAGGGGAAAATGAAAAACTGTTTTTT. Translation gives CAIRRTGENEKLFF. The rearrangement uses TRBV10-3 and TRBJ1-4, with 9 bases that match TRBD1. V was clipped by 6 bases and J by 5 bases; unmatched bases: 4. The CDR3 has 14 amino acids. Germline V CDR1 and CDR2: ENHRY, SYGVKD.

This clonotype was detected many times. The genes are TRBV5-1 and TRBJ2-5; 7 nucleotides line up with TRBD1. CDR3 length equals 14 residues. Trimming cost V 3 bases and J 8 bases; bases outside gene matches: 10. Per the germline V gene, CDR1 is SGHRS and CDR2 is YFSETQ. CDR3 bases: TGCGCCAGCAGCTCCGGGACAGCCCTAGACACCCAGTACTTC. It codes for CASSSGTALDTQYF.

The table lists this clonotype with a few counts. The chain links TRBV10-3 to TRBJ1-2; unclear D gene. This CDR3 is 15 amino acids long. CDR1 and CDR2 (germline): ENHRY, SYGVKD. The V and J ends lost 1 base and 0 bases respectively, with 9 bases between them. The CDR3 is CAISEFTVANYGYTF. The CDR3 DNA reads as TGTGCCATCAGTGAGTTTACAGTAGCTAACTATGGCTACACCTTC.

The chain employs TRBV6-2 or TRBV6-3 and TRBJ1-1; unclear D gene. The CDR3 runs 15 residues. Trimming removed 2 bases from V and 3 bases from J, with 13 bases in between. CDR1 is MNHEY, CDR2 SVGEGT, per germline. In DNA, the CDR3 is TGTGCCAGCAGTTACAGGACCCGCGGGGACACTGAAGCTTTCTTT. Amino acid sequence: CASSYRTRGDTEAFF.